A selection of T cell receptor beta chains follows, all from one sample in a study of blood T cell repertoires in COVID-19. Some clones are missing from TCRdb's copy, which holds only in-frame ones; the method was immunoSEQ multiplex PCR. The data contain about 170,000 clones, around 85% of them singletons. The specimen sequenced was peripheral blood. These receptors came from a man between 60 and 75 years old who had recovered from COVID-19. The CDR3 runs from the conserved cysteine through the conserved F or W. A D gene is named only where the DNA matches it firmly. Clone sizes are given selectively: once, few, many, or a class where the clone is expanded.

V	D	size	J	DNA	CDR3
TRBV14	TRBD2	-	TRBJ2-2	TGTGCCAGCAGCCATAGCGGGGGGGCGTCCGGGGAGCTGTTTTTT	CASSHSGGASGELFF
TRBV12-5	TRBD1	-	TRBJ1-5	TGTGCTAGTGGTCTGCGGACAGGGAACAATCAGCCCCAGCATTTT	CASGLRTGNNQPQHF
TRBV7-2	-	-	TRBJ2-7	TGTGCCAGCAGCTTAGTCCAGTCATCCTACGAGCAGTACTTC	CASSLVQSSYEQYF
TRBV12-3/TRBV12-4	-	few	TRBJ1-2	TGTGCCAGCTCCCGAGGGTATGGCTACACCTTC	CASSRGYGYTF
TRBV29-1	TRBD2	once	TRBJ2-3	TGCAGCGGGAGGGTACTAGCGGGGGGAGGTATGAAAGATACGCAGTATTTT	CSGRVLAGGGMKDTQYF
TRBV2	-	-	TRBJ2-1	TGTGCCAGCAGACTCGTTCGTGATAGCACGGTCTTC	CASRLVRDSTVF
TRBV6-2/TRBV6-3	-	once	TRBJ1-1	TGTGCCAGCAGTAGGGGAGGGTACACTGAAGCTTTCTTT	CASSRGGYTEAFF
TRBV11-3	-	-	TRBJ2-2	TGTGCCAGCAGCAGGGGGAACACCGGGGAGCTGTTTTTT	CASSRGNTGELFF
TRBV7-3	-	-	TRBJ1-3	TGTGCCAGCAGCCTGGGGGCATCAGCTGGGAACACCATATATTTT	CASSLGASAGNTIYF
TRBV6-2/TRBV6-3	-	few	TRBJ1-1	TGTGCCAGCAGTTACTCGGGTTGGACAGCTGAAGCTTTCTTT	CASSYSGWTAEAFF
TRBV6-5	-	once	TRBJ2-7	TGTGCCAGCGGCCGGGGGTACGAGCAGTACTTC	CASGRGYEQYF
TRBV7-6	-	-	TRBJ2-7	TGTGCCAGCAGCTTAGCTGTCCAGGGTGCTATGGGCGAGCAGTACTTC	CASSLAVQGAMGEQYF
TRBV4-2	-	-	TRBJ2-5	TGTGCCAGCAGCCAAGGCGGACGCGGGGGCCCCCAAGAGACCCAGTACTTC	CASSQGGRGGPQETQYF
TRBV5-1	TRBD1	-	TRBJ1-3	TGCGCCAGCAGCTTGGCAGGGGGCGCGGGAAACACCATATATTTT	CASSLAGGAGNTIYF